The 8 T cell receptor beta chains given below trace back to one sample, sequenced in a study of T cells in Graves' hyperthyroidism and ophthalmopathy. Amplification targeted TCR beta CDR3 regions from RNA transcripts. TCR CDR3 regions were first amplified by RT-PCR with HTBI primers. One entry per CDR3 protein, called by TCRdb with MiXCR from the multiplex PCR reads. The sample shows 300,000 or so distinct CDR3 sequences, 15% to 20% of them seen only once. The sequenced material came from blood. Receptors originate from an older woman with Graves' ophthalmopathy.

This clonotype has ten or more counts. V is TRBV10-3 and J is TRBJ2-7; D call uncertain. The V gene's germline CDR1 is ENHRY and CDR2 SYGVKD. The CDR3 covers 12 residues. The ends were cut back, 3 bases at V and 7 bases at J, with 10 bases in the middle. CDR3 sequence: CAISESVGEQYF. The CDR3 bases are TGTGCCATCAGTGAATCAGTCGGAGAGCAGTACTTC.

This clonotype occurred many times. This sequence joins TRBV20-1 and TRBJ2-3, with 8 bases lining up with TRBD2. Germline V gene data show CDR1 as DFQATT and CDR2 as SNEGSKA (reference sequence). Trimming removed 6 bases from V and 2 bases from J; junction bases left unmatched: 16. The CDR3 consists of 17 residues. The CDR3 protein is CSATGTSTPGFTDTQYF. The CDR3 DNA follows: TGCAGTGCCACCGGGACTAGTACGCCGGGTTTCACAGATACGCAGTATTTT.

This clonotype was detected ten times or more. The chain carries TRBV3-1 and TRBJ2-5, with 10 bases aligning to TRBD1. Germline CDR1 reads LGHDT; CDR2 reads YNNKEL (reference sequence). This CDR3 contains 14 residues. Unmatched junction bases numbered 6, after V lost 8 bases and J lost 3 bases. The CDR3 reads CASGLTGGKETQYF. The CDR3 coding sequence is TGTGCCAGCGGGCTGACAGGGGGCAAAGAGACCCAGTACTTC.

This clonotype has at least ten counts. The chain is built from TRBV3-1 and TRBJ2-2, with TRBD1 matching 7 bases. CDR1 and CDR2 from the germline V gene are LGHDT and YNNKEL (reference sequence). V shed 6 bases, J shed 1 base, and the junction held 5 bases outside the gene matches. The CDR3 spans 15 residues. The DNA for the CDR3 is TGTGCCAGCAGACCGGGACAGATGAACACCGGGGAGCTGTTTTTT. Protein sequence: CASRPGQMNTGELFF.

This clonotype was counted only a few times. This chain uses TRBV24-1 with TRBJ2-5; D is tentatively TRBD1 or TRBD2 (7 bases each). Germline values: CDR1 KGHDR, CDR2 SFDVKD. Trimming removed 4 bases at V and 3 bases at J, with 26 bases between. The CDR3 covers 19 residues. Here the CDR3 reads CATSDPTPLAEGAEETQYF. The CDR3 bases are TGTGCCACCAGTGACCCGACCCCCCTAGCGGAGGGGGCCGAAGAGACCCAGTACTTC.

This clonotype was observed at least ten times. This CDR3 is CASSLGFWVSTYEQYF. CDR3 DNA: TGTGCCAGCAGCCTCGGGTTTTGGGTTTCCACCTACGAGCAGTACTTC. The gene calls are TRBV5-8 and TRBJ2-7; no reliable D call. V was clipped by 4 bases and J by 2 bases, with 19 bases between them. Germline V gene sequence: CDR1 SGHTS, CDR2 YDEGEE. This CDR3 has 16 residues. The full variable domain, rest sourced from reference TRBV5-8 and TRBJ2-7, is EAGVTQSPTHLIKTRGQQATLRCSPISGHTSVYWYQQALGLGLQFLLWYDEGEERNRGNFPPRFSGRQFPNYSSELNVNALELEDSALYLCASSLGFWVSTYEQYFGPGTRLTVT.

There are many counts of this clonotype. The J gene is TRBJ1-5, the V gene TRBV20-1; possible D gene TRBD1, 6 bases. Germline V lookup: CDR1 DFQATT, CDR2 SNEGSKA (reference sequence). Between the trimmed V and J ends, which lost 6 bases and 0 bases, there was a span of 9 bases. This CDR3 region has 13 residues. CDR3 amino acids: CSAGGNSNQPQHF. CDR3 sequence (DNA): TGCAGTGCAGGGGGAAATAGCAATCAGCCCCAGCATTTT.

The chain carries TRBV11-3 and TRBJ2-5; D uncertain. This CDR3 is built from 14 residues. Looked up from germline, CDR1 is SGHNT and CDR2 is YENEEA. V lost 5 bases, J lost 0 bases, and 10 bases lay in between. This CDR3 is CASSTSRNQETQYF. For the CDR3, the DNA is TGTGCCAGCAGCACGAGTCGCAACCAAGAGACCCAGTACTTC.